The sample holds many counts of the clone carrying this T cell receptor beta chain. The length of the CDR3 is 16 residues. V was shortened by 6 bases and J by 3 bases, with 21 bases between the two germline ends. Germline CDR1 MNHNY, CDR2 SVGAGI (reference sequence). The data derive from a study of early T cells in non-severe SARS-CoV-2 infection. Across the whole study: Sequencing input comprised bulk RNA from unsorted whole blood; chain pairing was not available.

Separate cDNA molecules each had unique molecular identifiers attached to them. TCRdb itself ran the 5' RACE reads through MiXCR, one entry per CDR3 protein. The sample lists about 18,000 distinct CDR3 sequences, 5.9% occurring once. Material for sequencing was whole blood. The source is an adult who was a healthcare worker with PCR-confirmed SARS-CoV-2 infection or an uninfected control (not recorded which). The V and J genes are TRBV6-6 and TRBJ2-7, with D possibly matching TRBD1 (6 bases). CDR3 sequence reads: CASRPLRRTAVYEQYF. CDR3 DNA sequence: TGTGCCAGCAGACCCCTTAGAAGGACAGCCGTCTACGAGCAGTACTTC.